One and the same sample provided the 16 T cell receptor beta chains below, sequenced in a study of OX40 agonist ivuxolimab in advanced cancers. The repertoire was sequenced with immunoSEQ multiplex PCR; TCRdb's copy has only in-frame clones and lacks some. The sample holds tens of thousands of clones; about 76% are singletons and the top ten take 6% to 7.5%. The specimen comprised CD4+ or CD8+ T cells sorted from blood, sampled in a trial of the OX40 agonist ivuxolimab. These receptors came from an adult with an advanced solid tumor such as melanoma, head and neck, liver or kidney cancer.

The chain carries TRBV2 and TRBJ2-1; 7 nucleotides align to TRBD1. The CDR3 is 15 amino acids. V shed 3 bases and J 2 bases; nucleotides not matched to a gene: 4. CDR1 and CDR2 (germline): SNHLY, FYNNEI. The CDR3 region is CASSDTGQPYNEQFF. For the CDR3, the DNA is TGTGCCAGCAGTGATACGGGACAGCCCTACAATGAGCAGTTCTTC.

The chain is built from TRBV28 and TRBJ1-2, with 7 bases lining up with TRBD1. This CDR3 spans 13 amino acids. After removal of 7 bases from V and 3 bases from J, the junction contained 5 bases not matched to a gene. The germline CDR1 and CDR2 sequences are MDHEN and SYDVKM. In DNA, the CDR3 is TGTGCCAGCACCCCACAGGGGCACTATGGCTACACCTTC. Its protein product is CASTPQGHYGYTF.

The chain combines TRBV23-1 with TRBJ1-1; TRBD1 is a possible D gene (5 bases). TRBV23-1 belongs to the ORF category, with a function that is uncertain. The CDR3 consists of 16 residues. Trimming removed 0 bases from V and 1 base from J, with 12 bases in between. The CDR3 here is CASSQSKGFGNTEAFF. Here the CDR3 DNA reads TGCGCCAGCAGTCAATCTAAGGGGTTCGGGAACACTGAAGCTTTCTTT.

This CDR3 is CASSLTGAITSSYNEQFF. In DNA form, the CDR3 reads TGTGCCAGCAGCCTGACAGGGGCGATAACGAGCTCCTACAATGAGCAGTTCTTC. This chain links TRBV7-8 with TRBJ2-1, with TRBD1 matching over 8 bases. The germline CDR1 and CDR2 sequences are SGHVS and FQNEAQ. CDR3 length equals 18 residues. V gave up 5 bases and J gave up 0 bases; unmatched junction bases: 12.

The rearrangement uses TRBV13 and TRBJ2-2; D call uncertain. The V gene lost 7 bases and the J gene lost 0 bases, with 9 bases spanning the gap. Germline CDR1 is PRHDT and CDR2 is FYEKMQ (reference sequence). There are 14 residues in the CDR3. Here the CDR3 DNA reads TGTGCCAGCACCTTCGGGTCGAACACCGGGGAGCTGTTTTTT. This codes for CASTFGSNTGELFF.

The DNA for the CDR3 is TGTGCCAGCAGCTCCCTCGGGGGCTCGGGCGACTATGGCTACACCTTC. Translation: CASSSLGGSGDYGYTF. J is TRBJ1-2 and V is TRBV13; D might be TRBD1 (6 bases). The CDR3 runs to 16 residues. From germline, CDR1 is PRHDT and CDR2 FYEKMQ (reference sequence). Trimming cost V 4 bases and J 3 bases, with 18 bases left between them.

The chain carries TRBV29-1 and TRBJ2-1, with no clear D. Germline V gene data show CDR1 as SQVTM and CDR2 as ANQGSEA. The CDR3 extends over 16 amino acids. V lost 2 bases to trimming and J lost 0 bases, with 14 bases between them. CDR3 region: CSVELADLSSYNEQFF. CDR3 DNA sequence: TGCAGCGTTGAACTGGCGGACCTGAGCTCCTACAATGAGCAGTTCTTC.

This clone was seen more than once but under ten times. V is TRBV2 and J is TRBJ2-7; 7 nucleotides agree with TRBD1. The J segment lost 4 bases and the V segment lost 5 bases, leaving 5 bases of the junction unmatched. CDR1 and CDR2 (germline): SNHLY, FYNNEI. CDR3 length: 13 amino acids. The CDR3 loop is CASSRQGEYEQYF. DNA of the CDR3: TGTGCCAGCAGTCGGCAGGGGGAGTACGAGCAGTACTTC.

This clone appeared a single time. The chain couples TRBV11-3 to TRBJ1-1; D is unclear. CDR1 is SGHNT and CDR2 is YENEEA in the germline V gene. This CDR3 is 12 amino acids long. The ends were cut back, 1 base at V and 8 bases at J, with 8 bases in the middle. The CDR3 DNA reads as TGTGCCAGCAGCTTAGCCTTGGGCGAAGCTTTCTTT. This gives the protein CASSLALGEAFF.

The DNA of the CDR3 is TGTGCCAGCAGCCACTTCCTAGGACCAGATACGCAGTATTTT. Encoded protein: CASSHFLGPDTQYF. The chain joins TRBV14 to TRBJ2-3; no clear D gene. The germline gives CDR1 SGHDN, CDR2 FVKESK. V lost 3 bases and J 4 bases, leaving 11 bases between the germline ends. The CDR3 loop spans 14 amino acids.

The genes are TRBV2 and TRBJ2-3; 9 nucleotides agree with TRBD1. This CDR3 region has 16 residues. The ends lost 6 bases at V and 6 bases at J; junction bases unmatched: 13. Germline values: CDR1 SNHLY, CDR2 FYNNEI. This CDR3 reads CASSSGQGRRWDTQYF. CDR3 DNA sequence: TGTGCCAGCAGCTCCGGACAGGGGCGGCGGTGGGATACGCAGTATTTT.

The rearrangement links TRBV6-5 to TRBJ2-2; TRBD1 matches 7 bases. The germline gives CDR1 MNHEY, CDR2 SVGAGI. Trimming took 5 bases from V and 1 from J; bases not matched to a gene: 4. The CDR3 loop spans 15 amino acids. As DNA, the CDR3 is TGTGCCAGCAGTCGGGGACAGCGGAACACCGGGGAGCTGTTTTTT. The encoded protein is CASSRGQRNTGELFF.

Only a few counts were recorded for this clone. V usage is TRBV5-6 and J usage is TRBJ1-5, with TRBD1 as a possible D gene (5 bases). V lost 4 bases and J lost 0, with 8 bases in between. This CDR3 contains 14 residues. Germline loops: CDR1 SGHDT, CDR2 YYEEEE. The CDR3, as DNA: TGTGCCAGCAGCCAAAGGGGTAGCAATCAGCCCCAGCATTTT. Translating it yields CASSQRGSNQPQHF.

The chain joins TRBV6-6 to TRBJ1-2; the D is unclear. Germline assignment: CDR1 MNHNY and CDR2 SVGAGI (reference sequence). The germline V and J ends were trimmed by 2 bases and 8 bases, with 12 bases remaining between them. The CDR3 consists of 13 residues. DNA of the CDR3: TGTGCCAGCAGTTACGACATCTCCCTGGGCTACACCTTC. This translates into CASSYDISLGYTF.

This chain uses TRBV11-2 with TRBJ2-7; no definite D call. This CDR3 has 13 amino acids. V was cut by 4 bases and J by 2 bases, with 9 bases left in between. The V gene's germline CDR1 is SGHAT and CDR2 FQNNGV. The CDR3 DNA follows: TGTGCCAGCAGCTACTTGGGGACCTACGAGCAGTACGTC. It specifies CASSYLGTYEQYV.

The count of this clone is one. The chain recombines TRBV9 with TRBJ2-7; D is uncertain. Trimming pared 0 bases from V and 3 bases from J, leaving 10 bases between. The CDR3 is 14 amino acids. Germline V CDR1 and CDR2: SGDLS, YYNGEE. CDR3 in DNA: TGTGCCAGCAGCGTAGCGGTCCTTAACTACGAGCAGTACTTC. Residues: CASSVAVLNYEQYF.